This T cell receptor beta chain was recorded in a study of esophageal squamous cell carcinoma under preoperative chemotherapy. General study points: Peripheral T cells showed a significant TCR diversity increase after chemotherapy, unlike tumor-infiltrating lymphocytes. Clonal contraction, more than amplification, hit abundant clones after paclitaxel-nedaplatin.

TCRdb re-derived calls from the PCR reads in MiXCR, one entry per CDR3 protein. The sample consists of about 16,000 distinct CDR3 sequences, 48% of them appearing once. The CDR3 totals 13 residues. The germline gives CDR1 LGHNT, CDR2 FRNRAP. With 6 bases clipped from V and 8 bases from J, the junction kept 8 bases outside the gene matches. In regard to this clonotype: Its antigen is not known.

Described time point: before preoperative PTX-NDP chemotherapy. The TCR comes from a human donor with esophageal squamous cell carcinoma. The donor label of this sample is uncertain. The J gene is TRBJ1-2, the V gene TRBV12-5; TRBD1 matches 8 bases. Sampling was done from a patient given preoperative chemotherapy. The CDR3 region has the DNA TGTGCTAGTGGCCCACAGGGGGGAGGGGGCTACACCTTC. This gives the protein CASGPQGGGGYTF.